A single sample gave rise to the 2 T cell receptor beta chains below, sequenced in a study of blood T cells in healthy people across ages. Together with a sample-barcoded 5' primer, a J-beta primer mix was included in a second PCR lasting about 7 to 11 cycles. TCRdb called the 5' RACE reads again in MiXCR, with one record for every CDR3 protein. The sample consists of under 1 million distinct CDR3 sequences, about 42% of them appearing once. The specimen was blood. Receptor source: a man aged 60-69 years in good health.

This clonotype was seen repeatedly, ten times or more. CDR3 nucleotides: TGTGCCAGCAGCCCCATGGAGACCCAGTACTTC. It is translated as CASSPMETQYF. The V gene is TRBV7-2, the J gene TRBJ2-5; D is undetermined. V was shortened by 5 bases and J by 5 bases, with 6 bases between the two germline ends. CDR1 and CDR2 from the germline V gene are SGHTA and FQGNSA. This CDR3 has 11 amino acids.

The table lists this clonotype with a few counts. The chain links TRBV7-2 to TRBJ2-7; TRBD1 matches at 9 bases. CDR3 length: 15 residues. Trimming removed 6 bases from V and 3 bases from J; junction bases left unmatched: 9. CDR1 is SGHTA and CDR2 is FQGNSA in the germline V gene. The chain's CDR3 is CASRVGTGNYYEQYF. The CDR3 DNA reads TGTGCCAGCAGGGTTGGGACAGGGAATTACTACGAGCAGTACTTC. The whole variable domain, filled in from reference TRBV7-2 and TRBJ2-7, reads GAGVSQSPSNKVTEKGKDVELRCDPISGHTALYWYRQSLGQGLEFLIYFQGNSAPDKSGLPSDRFSAERTGGSVSTLTIQRTQQEDSAVYLCASRVGTGNYYEQYFGPGTRLTVT.